This T cell receptor beta chain was documented in a study of T cell responses to AZD1222 COVID-19 vaccine. The germline gives CDR1 MGHDK, CDR2 SYGVNS. V lost 2 bases and J 6 bases, leaving 16 bases between the germline ends. CDR3 length equals 15 residues. Whole-study results and caveats: Receipt of two AZD1222 doses was followed by a rise in Spike-specific TCR breadth and depth.

This clone was detected a few times. The antigen remains unidentified. Profiled with immunoSEQ multiplex PCR; TCRdb holds only in-frame clones, not every one. This table has around 78,000 clones, 85% to 90% appearing once. The sample was peripheral blood, taken 28 days after the second AZD1222 dose. The TCR comes from an adult who received the AZD1222 COVID-19 vaccine. This chain connects TRBV25-1 to TRBJ1-2; the D is unclear. DNA for the CDR3: TGTGCCAGCAGTGAAAGCGTTACGGCAGAAGATGGCTACACCTTC. It is translated as CASSESVTAEDGYTF.